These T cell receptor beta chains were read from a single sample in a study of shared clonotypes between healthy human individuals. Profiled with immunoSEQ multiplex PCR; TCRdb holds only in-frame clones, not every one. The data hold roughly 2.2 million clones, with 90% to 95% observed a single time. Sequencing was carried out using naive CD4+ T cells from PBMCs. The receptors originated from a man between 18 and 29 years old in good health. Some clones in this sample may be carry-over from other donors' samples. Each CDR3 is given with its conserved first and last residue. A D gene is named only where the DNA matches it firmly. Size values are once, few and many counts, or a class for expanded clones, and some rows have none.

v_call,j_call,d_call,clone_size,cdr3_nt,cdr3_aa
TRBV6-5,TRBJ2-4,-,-,TGTGCCAGCAGATACAACAGGTTCGCCAAAAACATTCAGTACTTC,CASRYNRFAKNIQYF
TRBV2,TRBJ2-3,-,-,TGTGCCAGCGCGGAGGACAGTAGCACAGATACGCAGTATTTT,CASAEDSSTDTQYF
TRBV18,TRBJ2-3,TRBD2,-,TGTGCCAGCTCACCTTCTAAGGGGACTAGCGGGAGAAGGTCGGCAGATACGCAGTATTTT,CASSPSKGTSGRRSADTQYF
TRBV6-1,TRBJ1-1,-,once,TGTGCCAGCAGTGAAAGAAGCCCTGGGGGGTTGAACACTGAAGCTTTCTTT,CASSERSPGGLNTEAFF
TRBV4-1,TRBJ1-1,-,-,TGCGCCAGCAGCCAGTGGACCGCTTTGAACACTGAAGCTTTCTTT,CASSQWTALNTEAFF
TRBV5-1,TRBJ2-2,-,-,TGCGCCAGCAGCTTGAGGGCGGGGAACACCGGGGAGCTGTTTTTT,CASSLRAGNTGELFF
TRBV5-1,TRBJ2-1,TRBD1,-,TGCGCCAGCAGCTCGGGACAGGGGGGCTCCTACAATGAGCAGTTCTTC,CASSSGQGGSYNEQFF
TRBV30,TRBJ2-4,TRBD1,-,TGTGCCTGGAGTGTCACAGGGGGCGTTCACATTCAGTACTTC,CAWSVTGGVHIQYF
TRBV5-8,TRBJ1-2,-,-,TGTGCCAGCAGCTCCCTCCTTGGGGTGGGGACCGCTTATGGCTACACCTTC,CASSSLLGVGTAYGYTF
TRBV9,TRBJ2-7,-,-,TGTGCCAGCAGCGTAGGTTCGAGGGACTACGAGCAGTACTTC,CASSVGSRDYEQYF